This T cell receptor beta chain came from a study of lymphopenia after photon versus proton radiotherapy. This clone was found once. Data came from immunoSEQ multiplex PCR; TCRdb stores just in-frame clones and leaves some out. Of approximately 50,000 clones listed, approximately 82% were seen once; the top ten hold less than 35%. The CDR3 is made up of 13 amino acids. Germline trimming cut 1 base from V and 7 bases from J; bases unmatched to any gene: 2. Germline V gene data show CDR1 as SGHKS and CDR2 as YYEKEE (reference sequence). The J gene is TRBJ1-5, the V gene TRBV5-5; 7 positions match TRBD1. The sequence was collected from a man aged 50-60 years with gastric cancer. The material was peripheral blood, obtained from a patient treated with photon-based radiotherapy. In nucleotides, the CDR3 is TGTGCCAGCAGCTTGACGACAGGGCAGCCCCAGCATTTT. Its protein product is CASSLTTGQPQHF.